This T cell receptor beta chain was recovered during a study of blood T cell repertoires in COVID-19. Looking at the study overall: The United States, Italy and Spain supplied acute and convalescent COVID-19 samples. T cells, B-cell-depleted T cells, or PBMCs supplied cDNA or gDNA.

Some clones are missing from TCRdb's copy, which holds only in-frame ones; the method was immunoSEQ multiplex PCR. The sample has roughly 76,000 clones, about nine tenths seen once; the top ten hold roughly a tenth. Germline-derived CDR1 and CDR2 are MNHEY and SVGEGT. The CDR3 sequence is 17 residues long. The V gene lost 6 bases and the J gene lost 11 bases, with 31 bases spanning the gap. The sequenced sample consisted of peripheral blood. This chain links TRBV6-2 or TRBV6-3 with TRBJ1-1, with a possible D match to TRBD1 (6 bases). This sequence was found in a woman younger than 35 with acute or convalescent COVID-19. CDR3 DNA: TGTGCCAGCAGCCCCCGGACCGCTTACGACAGGAACCGACGGGCTTTCTTT. Its translation: CASSPRTAYDRNRRAFF.